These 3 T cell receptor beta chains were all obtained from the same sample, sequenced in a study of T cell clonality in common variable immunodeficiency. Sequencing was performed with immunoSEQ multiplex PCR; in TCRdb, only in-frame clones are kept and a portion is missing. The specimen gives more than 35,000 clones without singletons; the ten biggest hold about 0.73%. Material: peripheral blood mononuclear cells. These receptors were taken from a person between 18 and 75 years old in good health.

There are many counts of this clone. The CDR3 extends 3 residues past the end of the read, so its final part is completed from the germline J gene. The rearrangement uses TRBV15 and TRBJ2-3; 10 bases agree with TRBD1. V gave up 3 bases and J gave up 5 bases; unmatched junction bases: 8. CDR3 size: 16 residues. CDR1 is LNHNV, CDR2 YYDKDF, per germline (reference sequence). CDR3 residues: CATSSHPGQGIDTQYF. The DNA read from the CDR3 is TGTGCCACCAGCAGCCATCCGGGACAGGGGATAGATACG.

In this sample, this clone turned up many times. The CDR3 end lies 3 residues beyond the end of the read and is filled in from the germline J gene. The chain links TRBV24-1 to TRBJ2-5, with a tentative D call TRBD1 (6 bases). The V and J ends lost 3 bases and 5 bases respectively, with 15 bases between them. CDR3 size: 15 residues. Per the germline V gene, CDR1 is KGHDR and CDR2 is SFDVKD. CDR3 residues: CATSDSWGRGETQYF. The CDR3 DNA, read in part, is TGTGCCACCAGTGATAGTTGGGGGCGCGGGGAGACC.

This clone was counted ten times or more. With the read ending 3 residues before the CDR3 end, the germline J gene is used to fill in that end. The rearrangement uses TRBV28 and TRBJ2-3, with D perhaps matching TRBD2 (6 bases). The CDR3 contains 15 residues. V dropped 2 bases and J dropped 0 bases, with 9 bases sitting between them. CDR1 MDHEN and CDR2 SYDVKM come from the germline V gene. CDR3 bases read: TGTGCCAGCAGTTTACGAGGGACTAGCACAGATACG. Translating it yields CASSLRGTSTDT. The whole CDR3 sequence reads CASSLRGTSTDTQYF.